These 21 T cell receptor beta chains were all obtained from the same sample, sequenced in a study of T cells in Graves' hyperthyroidism and ophthalmopathy. It was RNA transcripts that yielded the amplified TCR beta CDR3 regions. The HTBI set primed first-round TCR CDR3 RT-PCR. Each CDR3 protein gets one entry after TCRdb re-called the multiplex PCR reads with MiXCR. The data show 690,000 or so distinct CDR3 sequences, around 20% seen once. The sample consisted of blood. These receptors originate from a woman aged 45-65 years with Graves' hyperthyroidism that later progressed to Graves' ophthalmopathy.

There are a few counts of this clonotype. V is TRBV6-1 and J is TRBJ2-5; the match to TRBD1 covers 10 bases. CDR1 is MNHNS and CDR2 is SASEGT in the germline V gene. This CDR3 contains 17 residues. Unmatched junction bases numbered 10, after V lost 3 bases and J lost 3 bases. The CDR3 is CASSDPGQGPRKETQYF. CDR3 bases: TGTGCCAGCAGTGACCCGGGACAGGGGCCTAGGAAAGAGACCCAGTACTTC.

The V gene is TRBV2, the J gene TRBJ1-6; 7 positions match TRBD1. Unmatched junction bases numbered 7, after V lost 4 bases and J lost 7 bases. The CDR3 loop spans 15 amino acids. CDR1 is SNHLY and CDR2 is FYNNEI in the germline V gene. The CDR3 DNA sequence: TGTGCCAGCAGTGCAACCGGGACAGAGAATTCACCCCTCCACTTT. The encoded protein is CASSATGTENSPLHF.

This clonotype was counted at least ten times. V is TRBV30 and J is TRBJ2-3; TRBD2 might be the D (6 bases). The CDR3 spans 13 residues. Germline CDR1 GTSNPN, CDR2 SVGIG (reference sequence). Trimming took off 0 bases at V and 6 bases at J, with 10 bases between the two ends. The CDR3 protein is CAWSVRAGDTQYF. CDR3 bases: TGTGCCTGGAGTGTAAGGGCGGGGGATACGCAGTATTTT.

V usage is TRBV19 and J usage is TRBJ2-1; D is perhaps TRBD2 (5 bases). CDR3 length equals 15 residues. Per germline, CDR1 LNHDA and CDR2 SQIVND (reference sequence). Trimming left V 4 bases short and J 4 bases short, with 14 bases between. CDR3 region: CASSTDEGVYNEQFF. The CDR3 coding sequence is TGTGCCAGTAGTACCGATGAGGGCGTTTACAATGAGCAGTTCTTC.

This clonotype was seen once. V is TRBV4-1 and J is TRBJ1-6, with D perhaps TRBD1 (6 bases). Trimming took off 3 bases at V and 7 bases at J, with 13 bases between the two ends. The CDR3 totals 15 residues. Germline V gene lookup returns CDR1 MGHRA and CDR2 YSYEKL. The CDR3 nucleotides are TGCGCCAGCAGCCATTGGGACACAGTAAATTCACCCCTCCACTTT. This gives the protein CASSHWDTVNSPLHF.

V is TRBV20-1 and J is TRBJ2-7, with 8 bases matching TRBD1. Germline values: CDR1 DFQATT, CDR2 SNEGSKA (reference sequence). With V trimmed by 6 bases and J by 5 bases, 3 bases remained unmatched. This CDR3 is built from 11 residues. CDR3 in amino acids: CSARTGNEQYF. CDR3 sequence (DNA): TGCAGTGCCAGGACAGGGAACGAGCAGTACTTC.

J is TRBJ2-5 and V is TRBV7-9, with 11 positions matching TRBD2. The CDR3 covers 17 residues. After removal of 4 bases from V and 4 bases from J, the junction contained 11 bases not matched to a gene. CDR1 SEHNR and CDR2 FQNEAQ come from the germline V gene (reference sequence). CDR3 protein: CASSSTTSGGTSETQYF. The CDR3 nucleotides are TGTGCCAGCAGCTCTACTACTAGCGGGGGTACCTCAGAGACCCAGTACTTC.

This clonotype was detected many times. V gene TRBV11-2 combines with J gene TRBJ1-1; possible D gene TRBD1, 5 bases. There are 15 residues in the CDR3. The germline V gene encodes CDR1 SGHAT and CDR2 FQNNGV. V was clipped by 5 bases and J by 0 bases, with 13 bases between them. In nucleotides, the CDR3 is TGTGCCAGCAGCGACAGTAAGGGGATGAACACTGAAGCTTTCTTT. Amino acid sequence: CASSDSKGMNTEAFF.

This clonotype was counted between two and nine times. V gene TRBV12-3 or TRBV12-4 combines with J gene TRBJ1-5; D not certain. The CDR3 spans 14 residues. The V and J ends lost 7 bases and 6 bases respectively, with 16 bases between them. CDR3 residues: CASTRSRSSQPQHF. The CDR3 DNA reads TGTGCCAGCACAAGGAGCAGGTCTAGTCAGCCCCAGCATTTT.

There are a few counts of this clonotype. The J gene is TRBJ1-5, the V gene TRBV15; D not certain. This CDR3 comprises 12 residues. Trimming removed 3 bases at V and 6 bases at J, with 6 bases between. From germline, CDR1 is LNHNV and CDR2 YYDKDF (reference sequence). The CDR3: CATSSTAQPQHF. The CDR3 DNA follows: TGTGCCACCAGCAGCACAGCTCAGCCCCAGCATTTT.

In this sample, this clonotype turned up many times. The chain's CDR3 is CASSPPEGGYNEQFF. The CDR3 coding sequence is TGTGCCAGCAGTCCCCCGGAGGGGGGGTACAATGAGCAGTTCTTC. This chain links TRBV6-1 with TRBJ2-1; a weak D match, TRBD2 (7 bases). The CDR3 covers 15 residues. The germline V gene encodes CDR1 MNHNS and CDR2 SASEGT. The ends were cut back, 5 bases at V and 4 bases at J, with 15 bases in the middle.

This clonotype was counted a single time. The rearrangement uses TRBV19 and TRBJ2-3; 8 positions match TRBD2. This CDR3 is 13 amino acids long. Unmatched junction bases numbered 2, after V lost 5 bases and J lost 4 bases. The germline V gene has CDR1 LNHDA and CDR2 SQIVND (reference sequence). This CDR3 is CASSWTSPDTQYF. In DNA form, the CDR3 reads TGTGCCAGTAGTTGGACTAGCCCAGATACGCAGTATTTT.

The V call is TRBV19, the J call TRBJ2-4; D might be TRBD1 (5 bases). The V gene's germline CDR1 is LNHDA and CDR2 SQIVND (reference sequence). Trimming took off 4 bases at V and 7 bases at J, with 11 bases between the two ends. CDR3 length: 13 residues. CDR3 region: CASSTTASNIQYF. As DNA, the CDR3 is TGTGCCAGTAGTACGACAGCTTCGAACATTCAGTACTTC.

In this sample, this clonotype turned up many times. This chain uses TRBV7-8 with TRBJ2-1; D may be TRBD2 (6 bases). The CDR3 length is 16 residues. From germline, CDR1 is SGHVS and CDR2 FQNEAQ. V lost 5 bases and J lost 6, with 20 bases in between. CDR3 coding DNA: TGTGCCAGCAGCCCCGGTGTTTGGGGGGAGAGCAATGAGCAGTTCTTC. This sequence encodes CASSPGVWGESNEQFF.

The gene calls are TRBV30 and TRBJ2-1; 10 bases align to TRBD1. The CDR3 spans 13 residues. Trimming cost V 3 bases and J 12 bases; bases outside gene matches: 8. Germline CDR1 GTSNPN, CDR2 SVGIG (reference sequence). CDR3 sequence (DNA): TGTGCCTGGAGCTGGGGCCGGGACAGGGGGCAGTTCTTC. It yields the protein CAWSWGRDRGQFF.

The rearrangement joins TRBV12-3 or TRBV12-4 to TRBJ2-7; D uncertain. The CDR3 is made up of 14 amino acids. Trimming shortened V by 4 bases and J by 1 base, and 11 bases separated the two germline ends. The CDR3 region has the DNA TGTGCCAGCAGTTCCCCCCCTCTGTCCTACGAGCAGTACTTC. Translating it yields CASSSPPLSYEQYF.

The CDR3 nucleotides are TGTGCCAGCAGTTTTTTCGGGGGCCGGGCCAAAAACATTCAGTACTTC. It codes for CASSFFGGRAKNIQYF. The rearrangement uses TRBV12-3 or TRBV12-4 and TRBJ2-4; possibly TRBD1 or TRBD2 for D (6 bases each). The V end lost 3 bases, the J end lost 1 base, and 13 bases lay between the germline ends. The CDR3 is 16 residues long.

The chain links TRBV11-3 to TRBJ2-1; 7 bases match TRBD2. This CDR3 region has 15 residues. Unmatched junction bases numbered 7, after V lost 4 bases and J lost 4 bases. Per the germline V gene, CDR1 is SGHNT and CDR2 is YENEEA. In DNA form, the CDR3 reads TGTGCCAGCAGCTCAGCCCTGCGGGGGTACAATGAGCAGTTCTTC. This encodes CASSSALRGYNEQFF.

There are a few counts of this clonotype. V and J are TRBV20-1 and TRBJ1-5; D ambiguous. V was pared by 1 base and J by 3 bases, with 7 bases between. The CDR3 has 13 residues. Germline CDR1 and CDR2: DFQATT and SNEGSKA (reference sequence). CDR3 residues: CSARGDFNQPQHF. The DNA of the CDR3 is TGCAGTGCTAGAGGAGATTTCAATCAGCCCCAGCATTTT.

In its sample, this clonotype was seen many times. The rearrangement uses TRBV12-3 or TRBV12-4 and TRBJ2-5; the match to TRBD2 covers 8 bases. Trimming at V came to 11 bases and at J to 0 bases, leaving 11 bases not matched to a gene. The CDR3 contains 15 residues. The CDR3 DNA reads TGTGCCTCCTCCCGGGGGGGGGAAAACCAAGAGACCCAGTACTTC. As protein: CASSRGGENQETQYF.

In its sample, this clonotype was seen a few times. The J gene is TRBJ1-5, the V gene TRBV3-1, with TRBD1 matching 9 bases. The length of the CDR3 is 15 residues. Germline V gene sequence: CDR1 LGHDT, CDR2 YNNKEL (reference sequence). With 0 bases clipped from V and 7 bases from J, the junction kept 4 bases outside the gene matches. The CDR3: CASSQDLTGGQPQHF. The CDR3 region has the DNA TGTGCCAGCAGCCAAGATCTGACAGGGGGACAGCCCCAGCATTTT.